This T cell receptor beta chain appears in the sequencing data of a study of chemoradiotherapy in HPV16-positive cancers. To note about this clone: Antigen unknown.

This table comes from immunoSEQ multiplex PCR, and its TCRdb copy is limited to in-frame clones, with some not included. The sample contains 53,000 or so clones, roughly nine tenths of which appear only once. The CDR3 covers 15 residues. V shed 1 base and J 1 base; nucleotides not matched to a gene: 0. CDR1 is LNHNV and CDR2 is YYDKDF in the germline V gene (reference sequence). Broader study findings: Candidate HPV-specific clones and E7-related TCR motifs grew in tumor during treatment. HPV-responsive T-cell expansion during chemoradiotherapy was linked to improved recurrence-free survival in HPV16-positive patients. Functional assays defining HPV-specific T cells used only a couple of HPV16-positive patients.

The chain recombines TRBV15 with TRBJ1-5, with 8 bases matching TRBD1. The specimen was blood, collected from a patient who underwent chemoradiotherapy. The source is a human donor with HPV-associated anogenital cancer. In DNA form, the CDR3 reads TGTGCCACCAGCAGAGGGGACAGGAGCAATCAGCCCCAGCATTTT. Its translation: CATSRGDRSNQPQHF.